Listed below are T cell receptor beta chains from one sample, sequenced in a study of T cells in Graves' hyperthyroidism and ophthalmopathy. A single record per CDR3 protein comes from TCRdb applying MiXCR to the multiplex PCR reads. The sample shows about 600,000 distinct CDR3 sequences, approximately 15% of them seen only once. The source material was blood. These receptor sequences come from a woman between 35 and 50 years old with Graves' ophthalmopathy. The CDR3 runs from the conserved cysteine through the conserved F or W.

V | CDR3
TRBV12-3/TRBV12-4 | CASSSPSLAGAYEQYF
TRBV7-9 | CASRSNRDYTF
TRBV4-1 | CASSPRTGTGTYEQYF
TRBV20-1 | CSASQREDTYEQYF
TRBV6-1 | CASSPGTGRYEQYF
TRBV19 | CASSIDRRQGGIYNEQFF
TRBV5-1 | CASSLPGGNNEKLFF
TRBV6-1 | CASNRGKGFYEQYF
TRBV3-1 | CASSQAPTASYEQYF
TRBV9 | CASSPSWFGQPQHF
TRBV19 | CASSIMGLGRDTQYF
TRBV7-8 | CASSSLEGRVPYNSPLHF
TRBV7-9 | CASSFGEQETQYF
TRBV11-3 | CASSPQLAGPQGQYF
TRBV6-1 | CASCDGGNYGYTF
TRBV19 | CASSITGTNTGELFF
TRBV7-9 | CASSLPSTDTQYF
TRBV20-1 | CSANKHRDNSPLHF
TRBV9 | CASSARLVGETQYF
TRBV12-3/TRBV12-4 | CASSLGTGSGAFF
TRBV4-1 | CASSQDREASDEETQYF
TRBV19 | CASSIQGYEQFF
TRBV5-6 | CASSGGPGTPEKLFF
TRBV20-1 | CSARPGIDTQYF
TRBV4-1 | CASSQEFQGLVTDTQYF
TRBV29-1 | CSGTRGLVYNEQFF
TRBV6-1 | CASSENGSSNQPQHF
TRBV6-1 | CASTDFLRQPQHF
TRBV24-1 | CATSDSSLQARGNEQFF
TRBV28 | CASKGWDRRYQETQYF
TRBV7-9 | CASSLATVGTADYGYTF
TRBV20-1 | CSAARGHSYNEQFF
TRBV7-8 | CASSLAAQRVGRELFF
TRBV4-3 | CASSQPTSRNYEQYF
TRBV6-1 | CASSEAQVMNTEAFF
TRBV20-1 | CSARGPGGLNTEAFF
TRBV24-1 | CATSDPSDWAGELFF
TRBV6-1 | CASSGLDRGGLRSSNQPQHF
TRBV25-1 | CASSGLGQGRQNTGELFF
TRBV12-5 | CASAKDFNSPLHF
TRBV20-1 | CSARDSAWRGSRLSYEQYF
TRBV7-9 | CASSLDGHSYEQYF
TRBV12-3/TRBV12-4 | CASSFVAITDTQYF
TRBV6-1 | CASSEARRGITEAFF